This T cell receptor beta chain was sequenced for a study of T-cell memory formation after mild COVID-19. For this clonotype: Its target is not known.

From 5'RACE with constant-segment primers came TCR alpha and TCR beta cDNA libraries that carried sample barcodes and UMIs. MiXCR was run by TCRdb on the 5' RACE reads, yielding one entry per CDR3 protein. Of around 510,000 distinct CDR3 sequences detected, approximately 21% appear once; the ten largest clones hold about 8.7%. Broader study findings: Among CD4+ contracting clones, most were CM and EM, and CD8+ ones EMRA.

The length of the CDR3 is 16 residues. The V gene's germline CDR1 is SGHRS and CDR2 YFSETQ. The V end was cut by 0 bases, the J end by 6 bases, with 16 bases between. The TCR comes from an adult woman who had mild COVID-19 (a few samples of this study predate the infection). Cell type and time point are not known. V and J are TRBV5-1 and TRBJ2-1; D is possibly TRBD2 (6 bases). The sequencing input was PBMCs or a T cell subset sorted from them (not recorded which). CDR3 in DNA: TGCGCCAGCAGCTTGGCGTCCGACGGGAGTCTCAATGAGCAGTTCTTC. Translated: CASSLASDGSLNEQFF.